This T cell receptor (beta chain) was sequenced in a study of T cell responses to AZD1222 COVID-19 vaccine. V shed 5 bases and J 3 bases; nucleotides not matched to a gene: 6. CDR3 length equals 15 residues. The germline V gene encodes CDR1 SEHNR and CDR2 FQNEAQ (reference sequence). General study points: As reported, nearly half of all spike-specific TCRs target variant regions that are unmutated.

Profiling relied on immunoSEQ multiplex PCR, and the TCRdb table lists in-frame clones only, not all of them. Among roughly 120,000 clones listed, about 90% were seen once. Comments on this clone: Its cognate antigen is unknown.

The chain carries TRBV7-9 and TRBJ2-1; 8 bases agree with TRBD2. This sequence was found in an adult in good health. The sample in question was peripheral blood, obtained on day 0 of AZD1222 vaccination. For the CDR3, the DNA is TGTGCCAGCAGCAATGGACTAGCCTTCTACAATGAGCAGTTCTTC. It translates to CASSNGLAFYNEQFF.